The clone carrying this TCR beta chain was observed at least ten times. Deletions cut 4 bases from V and 2 bases from J, with 9 bases between. The CDR3 length is 13 residues. TCRdb reanalysed the RT-PCR reads using MiXCR and keeps one entry per CDR3 protein. This sample has about 700,000 distinct CDR3 sequences, with 11% to 15% found just once. The sequenced material came from memory CD4+ T cells from blood. The chain employs TRBV12-3 or TRBV12-4 and TRBJ2-7, with a tentative D call TRBD2 (6 bases). This TCR came from a female donor in good health, serving as a healthy control. In DNA form, the CDR3 reads TGTGCCAGCAGTTCCGGGACTCCCTACGAGCAGTACTTC. Residues: CASSSGTPYEQYF.